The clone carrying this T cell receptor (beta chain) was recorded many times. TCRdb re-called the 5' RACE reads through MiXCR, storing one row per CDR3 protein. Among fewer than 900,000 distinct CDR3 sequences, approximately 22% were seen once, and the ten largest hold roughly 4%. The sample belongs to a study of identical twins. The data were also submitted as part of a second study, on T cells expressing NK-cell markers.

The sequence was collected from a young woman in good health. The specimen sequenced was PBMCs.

CDR3: CAISETGGDGYTF. DNA of the CDR3: TGTGCCATCAGTGAAACAGGGGGTGACGGCTACACCTTC. The chain combines TRBV10-3 with TRBJ1-2, with 8 bases identical to TRBD1. The ends lost 3 bases at V and 8 bases at J; junction bases unmatched: 5. The CDR3 sequence is 13 residues long. Germline assignment: CDR1 ENHRY and CDR2 SYGVKD.